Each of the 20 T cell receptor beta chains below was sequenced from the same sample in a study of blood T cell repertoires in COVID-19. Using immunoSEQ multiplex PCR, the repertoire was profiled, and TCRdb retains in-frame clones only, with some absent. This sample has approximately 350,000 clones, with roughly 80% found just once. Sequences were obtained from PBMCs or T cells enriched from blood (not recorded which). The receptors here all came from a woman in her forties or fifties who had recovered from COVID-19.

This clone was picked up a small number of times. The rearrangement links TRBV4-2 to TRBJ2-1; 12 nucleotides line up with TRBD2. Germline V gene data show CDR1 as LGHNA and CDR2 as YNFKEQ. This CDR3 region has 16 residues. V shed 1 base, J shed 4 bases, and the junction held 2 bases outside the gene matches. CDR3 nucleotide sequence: TGTGCCAGCAGCCAAGGGACTAGCGGGACATACAATGAGCAGTTCTTC. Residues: CASSQGTSGTYNEQFF.

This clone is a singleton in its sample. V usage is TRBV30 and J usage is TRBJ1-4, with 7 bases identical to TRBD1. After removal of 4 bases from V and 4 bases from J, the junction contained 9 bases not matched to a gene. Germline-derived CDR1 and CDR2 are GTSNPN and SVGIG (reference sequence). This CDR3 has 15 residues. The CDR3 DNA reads TGTGCCTGGAACAGGGCAGGGGGAATTAATGAAAAACTGTTTTTT. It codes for CAWNRAGGINEKLFF. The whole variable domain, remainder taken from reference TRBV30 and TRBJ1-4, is SQTIHQWPATLVQPVGSPLSLECTVEGTSNPNLYWYRQAAGRGLQLLFYSVGIGQISSEVPQNLSASRPQDRQFILSSKKLLLSDSGFYLCAWNRAGGINEKLFFGSGTQLSVL.

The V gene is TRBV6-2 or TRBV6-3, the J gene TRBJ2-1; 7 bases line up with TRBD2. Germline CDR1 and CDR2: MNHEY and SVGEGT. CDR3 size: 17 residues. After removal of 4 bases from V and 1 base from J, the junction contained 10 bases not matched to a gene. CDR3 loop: CASSFILAGPSYNEQFF. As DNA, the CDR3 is TGTGCCAGCAGTTTCATTTTAGCGGGCCCTTCCTACAATGAGCAGTTCTTC.

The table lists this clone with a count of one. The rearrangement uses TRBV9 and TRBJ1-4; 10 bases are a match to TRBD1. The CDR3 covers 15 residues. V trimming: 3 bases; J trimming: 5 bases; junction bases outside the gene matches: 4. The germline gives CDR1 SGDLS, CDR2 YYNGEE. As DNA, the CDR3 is TGTGCCAGCAGCGGGGACAGGGGTCCGAATGAAAAACTGTTTTTT. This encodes CASSGDRGPNEKLFF.

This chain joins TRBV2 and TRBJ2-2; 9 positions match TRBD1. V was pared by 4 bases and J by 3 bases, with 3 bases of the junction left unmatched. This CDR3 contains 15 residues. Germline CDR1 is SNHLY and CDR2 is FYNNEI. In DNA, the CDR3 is TGTGCCAGCAGTGGACAGGGGGTCCACACCGGGGAGCTGTTTTTT. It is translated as CASSGQGVHTGELFF.

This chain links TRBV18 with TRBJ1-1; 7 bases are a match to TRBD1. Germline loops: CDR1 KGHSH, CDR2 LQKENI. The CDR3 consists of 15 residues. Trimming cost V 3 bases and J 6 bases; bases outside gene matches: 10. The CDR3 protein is CASSPTGDGFAEAFF. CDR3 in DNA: TGTGCCAGCTCACCCACAGGGGACGGATTTGCTGAAGCTTTCTTT. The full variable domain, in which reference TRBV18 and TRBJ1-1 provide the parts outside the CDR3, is NAGVMQNPRHLVRRRGQEARLRCSPMKGHSHVYWYRQLPEEGLKFMVYLQKENIIDESGMPKERFSAEFPKEGPSILRIQQVVRGDSAAYFCASSPTGDGFAEAFFGQGTRLTVV.

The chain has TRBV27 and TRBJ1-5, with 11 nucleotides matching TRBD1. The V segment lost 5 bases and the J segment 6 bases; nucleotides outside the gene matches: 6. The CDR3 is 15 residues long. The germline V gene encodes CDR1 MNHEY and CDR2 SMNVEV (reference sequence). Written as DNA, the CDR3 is TGTGCCAGCAGTCCCGGGACAGGGGGGCGTCAGCCCCAGCATTTT. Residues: CASSPGTGGRQPQHF.

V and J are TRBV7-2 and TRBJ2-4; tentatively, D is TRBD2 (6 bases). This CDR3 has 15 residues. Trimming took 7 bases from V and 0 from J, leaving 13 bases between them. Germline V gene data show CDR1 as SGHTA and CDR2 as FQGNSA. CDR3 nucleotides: TGTGCCAGCATCCCAGGGACTGGAGCCAAAAACATTCAGTACTTC. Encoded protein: CASIPGTGAKNIQYF.

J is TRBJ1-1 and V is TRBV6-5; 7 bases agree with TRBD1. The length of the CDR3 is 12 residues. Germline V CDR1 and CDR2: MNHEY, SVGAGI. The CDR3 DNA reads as TGTGTGGTGACAGGGAGGAACACTGAAGCTTTCTTT. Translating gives CVVTGRNTEAFF.

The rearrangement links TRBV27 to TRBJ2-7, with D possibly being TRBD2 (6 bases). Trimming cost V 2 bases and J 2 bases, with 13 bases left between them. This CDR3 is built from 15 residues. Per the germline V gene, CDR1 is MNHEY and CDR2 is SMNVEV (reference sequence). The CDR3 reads CASSLVGGLAYEQYF. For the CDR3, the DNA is TGTGCCAGCAGTTTAGTGGGGGGTTTGGCCTACGAGCAGTACTTC.

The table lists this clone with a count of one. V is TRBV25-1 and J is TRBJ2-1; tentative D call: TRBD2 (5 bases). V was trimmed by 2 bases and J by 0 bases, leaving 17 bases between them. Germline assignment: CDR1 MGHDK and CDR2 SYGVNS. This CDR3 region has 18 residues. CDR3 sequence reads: CASSENKAGALSYNEQFF. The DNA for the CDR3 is TGTGCCAGCAGTGAAAATAAGGCGGGCGCCCTCTCCTACAATGAGCAGTTCTTC.

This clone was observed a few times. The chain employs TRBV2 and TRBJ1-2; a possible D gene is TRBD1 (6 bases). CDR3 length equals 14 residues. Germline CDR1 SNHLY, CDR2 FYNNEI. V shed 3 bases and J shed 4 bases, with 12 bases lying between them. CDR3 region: CASSESAGVYGYTF. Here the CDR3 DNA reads TGTGCCAGCAGTGAGTCCGCAGGGGTCTATGGCTACACCTTC.

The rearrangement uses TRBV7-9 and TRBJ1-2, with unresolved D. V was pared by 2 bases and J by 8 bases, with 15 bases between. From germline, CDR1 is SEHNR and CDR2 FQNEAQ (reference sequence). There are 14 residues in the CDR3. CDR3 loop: CASSLSTTPTGYTF. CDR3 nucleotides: TGTGCCAGCAGCTTATCCACAACCCCCACGGGCTACACCTTC.

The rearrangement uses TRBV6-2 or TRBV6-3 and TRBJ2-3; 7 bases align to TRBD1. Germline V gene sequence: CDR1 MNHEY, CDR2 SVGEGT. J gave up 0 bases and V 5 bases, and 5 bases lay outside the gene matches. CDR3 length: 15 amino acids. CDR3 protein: CASSRQGRSTDTQYF. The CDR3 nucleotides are TGTGCCAGCAGTAGACAGGGTCGGAGCACAGATACGCAGTATTTT.

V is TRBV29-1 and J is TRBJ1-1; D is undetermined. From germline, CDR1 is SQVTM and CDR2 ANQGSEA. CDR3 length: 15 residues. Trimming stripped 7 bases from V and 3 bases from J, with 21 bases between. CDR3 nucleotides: TGCAGCGCCCAGAGGGATCTCCGGCCGGACACTGAAGCTTTCTTT. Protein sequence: CSAQRDLRPDTEAFF.

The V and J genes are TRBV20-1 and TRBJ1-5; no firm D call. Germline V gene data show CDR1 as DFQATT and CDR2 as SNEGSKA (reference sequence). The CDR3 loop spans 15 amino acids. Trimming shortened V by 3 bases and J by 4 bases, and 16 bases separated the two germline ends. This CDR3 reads CSASNSRQINQPQHF. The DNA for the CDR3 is TGCAGTGCTAGTAATTCGCGGCAGATTAATCAGCCCCAGCATTTT.

For the CDR3, the DNA is TGTGCCAGCAGCTTAGAAGGGACAGGCTTTGGGCAGCCCCAGCATTTT. It encodes CASSLEGTGFGQPQHF. The genes are TRBV7-2 and TRBJ1-5, with TRBD1 matching over 8 bases. In germline, CDR1 is SGHTA, CDR2 FQGNSA. There are 16 residues in the CDR3. The V and J ends lost 1 base and 7 bases, in that order; junction bases with no gene match: 9. Full variable domain (rest looked up from reference TRBV7-2 and TRBJ1-5): GAGVSQSPSNKVTEKGKDVELRCDPISGHTALYWYRQSLGQGLEFLIYFQGNSAPDKSGLPSDRFSAERTGGSVSTLTIQRTQQEDSAVYLCASSLEGTGFGQPQHFGDGTRLSIL.

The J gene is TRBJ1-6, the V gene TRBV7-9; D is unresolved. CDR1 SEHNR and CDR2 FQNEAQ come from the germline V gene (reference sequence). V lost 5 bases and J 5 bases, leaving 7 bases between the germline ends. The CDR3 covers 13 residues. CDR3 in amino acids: CASSATNNSPLHF. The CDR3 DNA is TGTGCCAGCAGCGCCACAAATAATTCACCCCTCCACTTT.

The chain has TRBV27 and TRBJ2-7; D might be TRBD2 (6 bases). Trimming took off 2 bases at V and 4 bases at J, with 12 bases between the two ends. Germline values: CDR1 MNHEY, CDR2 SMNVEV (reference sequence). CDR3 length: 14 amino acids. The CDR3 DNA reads TGTGCCAGCAGTTTAGCGGGACCGCCTTACGAGCAGTACTTC. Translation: CASSLAGPPYEQYF.

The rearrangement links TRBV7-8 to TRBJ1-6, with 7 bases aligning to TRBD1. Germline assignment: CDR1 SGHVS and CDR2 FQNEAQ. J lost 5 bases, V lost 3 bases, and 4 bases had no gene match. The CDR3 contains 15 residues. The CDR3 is CASSLGTANNSPLHF. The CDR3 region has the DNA TGTGCCAGCAGCTTGGGGACAGCTAATAATTCACCCCTCCACTTT.